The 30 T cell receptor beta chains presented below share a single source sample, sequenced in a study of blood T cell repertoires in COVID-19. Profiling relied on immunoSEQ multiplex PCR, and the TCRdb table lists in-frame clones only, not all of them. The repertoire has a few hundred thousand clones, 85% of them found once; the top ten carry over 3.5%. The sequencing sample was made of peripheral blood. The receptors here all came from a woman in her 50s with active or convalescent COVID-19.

Here the CDR3 DNA reads TGCGCCAGCAGCTTGGCCGGCGCGGGACCCCTCAATGAGCAGTTCTTC. The encoded protein is CASSLAGAGPLNEQFF. The chain links TRBV5-1 to TRBJ2-1, with D tentatively TRBD2 (6 bases). Germline V gene data show CDR1 as SGHRS and CDR2 as YFSETQ. This CDR3 has 16 residues. V gave up 0 bases and J gave up 6 bases, with 16 bases separating them.

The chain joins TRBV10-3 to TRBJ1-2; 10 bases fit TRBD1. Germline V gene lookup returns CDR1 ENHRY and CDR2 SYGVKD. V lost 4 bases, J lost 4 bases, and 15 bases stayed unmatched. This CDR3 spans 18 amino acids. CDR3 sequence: CAISALQLPGQGTYGYTF. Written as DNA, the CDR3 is TGTGCCATCAGTGCACTACAACTTCCGGGACAGGGGACCTATGGCTACACCTTC.

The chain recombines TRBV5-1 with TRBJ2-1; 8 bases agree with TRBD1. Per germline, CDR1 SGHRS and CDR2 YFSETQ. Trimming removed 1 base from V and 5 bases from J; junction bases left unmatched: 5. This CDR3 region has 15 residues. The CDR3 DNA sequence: TGCGCCAGCAGCTTGCCAGGGGGCGGCAACAATGAGCAGTTCTTC. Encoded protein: CASSLPGGGNNEQFF.

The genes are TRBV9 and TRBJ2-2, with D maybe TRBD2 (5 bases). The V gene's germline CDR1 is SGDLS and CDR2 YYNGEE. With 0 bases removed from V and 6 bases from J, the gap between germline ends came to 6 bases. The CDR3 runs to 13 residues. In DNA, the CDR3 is TGTGCCAGCAGCGTAGGGGAGCCCGGGGAGCTGTTTTTT. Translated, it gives CASSVGEPGELFF. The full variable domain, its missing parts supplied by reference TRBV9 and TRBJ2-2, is DSGVTQTPKHLITATGQRVTLRCSPRSGDLSVYWYQQSLDQGLQFLIQYYNGEERAKGNILERFSAQQFPDLHSELNLSSLELGDSALYFCASSVGEPGELFFGEGSRLTVL.

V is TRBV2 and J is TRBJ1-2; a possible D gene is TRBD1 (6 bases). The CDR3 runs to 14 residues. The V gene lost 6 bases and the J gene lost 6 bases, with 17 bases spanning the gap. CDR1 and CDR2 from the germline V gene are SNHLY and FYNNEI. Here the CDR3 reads CASSTLPGANGYTF. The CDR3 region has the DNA TGTGCCAGCAGCACCTTGCCAGGGGCTAATGGCTACACCTTC. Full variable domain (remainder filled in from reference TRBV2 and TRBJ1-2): EPEVTQTPSHQVTQMGQEVILRCVPISNHLYFYWYRQILGQKVEFLVSFYNNEISEKSEIFDDQFSVERPDGSNFTLKIRSTKLEDSAMYFCASSTLPGANGYTFGSGTRLTVV.

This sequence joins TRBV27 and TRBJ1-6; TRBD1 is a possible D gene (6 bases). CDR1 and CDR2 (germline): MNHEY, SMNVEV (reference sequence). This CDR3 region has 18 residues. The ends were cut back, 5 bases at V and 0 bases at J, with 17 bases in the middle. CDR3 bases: TGTGCCAGCAGTCCAGGACAGAGCACGAGCTCCTATAATTCACCCCTCCACTTT. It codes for CASSPGQSTSSYNSPLHF.

The CDR3 loop is CASGREAGERETQYF. The CDR3, as DNA: TGTGCCAGCGGGAGAGAAGCGGGAGAAAGAGAGACCCAGTACTTC. The V gene is TRBV2, the J gene TRBJ2-5; 8 nucleotides align to TRBD2. The CDR3 contains 15 residues. CDR1 is SNHLY, CDR2 FYNNEI, per germline. With V trimmed by 8 bases and J by 4 bases, 12 bases remained unmatched.

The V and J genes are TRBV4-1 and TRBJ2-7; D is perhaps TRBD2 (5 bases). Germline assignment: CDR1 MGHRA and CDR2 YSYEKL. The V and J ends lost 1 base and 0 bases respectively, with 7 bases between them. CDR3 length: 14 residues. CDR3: CASSQVEASYEQYF. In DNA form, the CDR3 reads TGCGCCAGCAGCCAAGTGGAGGCCTCCTACGAGCAGTACTTC.

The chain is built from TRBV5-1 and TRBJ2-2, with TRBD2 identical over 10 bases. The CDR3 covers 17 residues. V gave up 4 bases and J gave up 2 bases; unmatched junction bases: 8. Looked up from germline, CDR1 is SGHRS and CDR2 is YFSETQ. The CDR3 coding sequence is TGCGCCAGCAGCCAGGGACTAGCGTCAGAAAACACCGGGGAGCTGTTTTTT. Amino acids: CASSQGLASENTGELFF.

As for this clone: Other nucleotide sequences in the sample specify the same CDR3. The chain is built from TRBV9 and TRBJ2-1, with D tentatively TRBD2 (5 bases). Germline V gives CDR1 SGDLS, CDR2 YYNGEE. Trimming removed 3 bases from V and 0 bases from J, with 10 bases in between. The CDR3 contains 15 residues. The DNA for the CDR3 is TGTGCCAGCAGCGCCAGCGGAAGCTCCTACAATGAGCAGTTCTTC. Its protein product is CASSASGSSYNEQFF.

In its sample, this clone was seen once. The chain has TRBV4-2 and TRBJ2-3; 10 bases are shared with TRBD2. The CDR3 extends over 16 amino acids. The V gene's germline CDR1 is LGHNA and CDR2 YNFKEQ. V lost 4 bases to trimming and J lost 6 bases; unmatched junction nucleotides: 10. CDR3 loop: CASSRGLAVRRDTQYF. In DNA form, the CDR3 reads TGTGCCAGCAGCCGCGGACTAGCGGTCCGCAGGGATACGCAGTATTTT.

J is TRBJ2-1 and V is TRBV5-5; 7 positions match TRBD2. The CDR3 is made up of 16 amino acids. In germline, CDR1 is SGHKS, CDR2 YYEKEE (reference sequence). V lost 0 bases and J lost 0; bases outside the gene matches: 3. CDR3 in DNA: TGTGCCAGCAGCTTGGAGGGCGGGAGCTCCTACAATGAGCAGTTCTTC. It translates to CASSLEGGSSYNEQFF.

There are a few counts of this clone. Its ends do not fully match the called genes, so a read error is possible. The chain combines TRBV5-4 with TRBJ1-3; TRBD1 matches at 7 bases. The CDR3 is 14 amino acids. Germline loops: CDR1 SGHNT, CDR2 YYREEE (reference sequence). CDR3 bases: TGTGCCAGCAGCTCCAGAGGGACAGAGACTCTCCCGCATTTT. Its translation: CASSSRGTETLPHF.

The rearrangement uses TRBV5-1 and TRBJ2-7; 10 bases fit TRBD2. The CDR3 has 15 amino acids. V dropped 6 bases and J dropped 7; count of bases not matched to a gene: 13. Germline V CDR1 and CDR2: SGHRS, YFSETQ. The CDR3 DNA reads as TGCGCCAGCACCCCCGGAGCTAGCGGGAGATGGGAGCAGTACTTC. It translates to CASTPGASGRWEQYF.

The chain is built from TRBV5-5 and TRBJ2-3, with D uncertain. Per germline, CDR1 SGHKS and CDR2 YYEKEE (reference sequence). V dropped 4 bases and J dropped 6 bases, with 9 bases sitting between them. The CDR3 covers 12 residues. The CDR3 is CASSPSSDTQYF. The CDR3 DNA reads TGTGCCAGCAGCCCGTCCTCTGATACGCAGTATTTT.

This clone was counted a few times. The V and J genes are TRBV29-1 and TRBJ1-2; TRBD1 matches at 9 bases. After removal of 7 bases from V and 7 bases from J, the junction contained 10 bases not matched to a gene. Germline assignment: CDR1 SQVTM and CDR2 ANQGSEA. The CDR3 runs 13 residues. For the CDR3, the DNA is TGCAGCGCCGGCCCGGGGACAGGGTTTGGCTACACCTTC. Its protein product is CSAGPGTGFGYTF.

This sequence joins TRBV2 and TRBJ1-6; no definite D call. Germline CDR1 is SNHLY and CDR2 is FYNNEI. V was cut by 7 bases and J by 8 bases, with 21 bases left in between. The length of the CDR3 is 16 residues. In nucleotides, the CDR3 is TGTGCCAGCATCCGGGATTTGGCTAGGAGGGATTCACCCCTCCACTTT. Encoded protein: CASIRDLARRDSPLHF.

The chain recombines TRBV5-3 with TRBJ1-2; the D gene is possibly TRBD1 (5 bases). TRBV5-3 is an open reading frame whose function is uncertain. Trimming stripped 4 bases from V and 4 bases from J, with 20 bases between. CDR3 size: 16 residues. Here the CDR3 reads CARSPAALEGSYGYTF. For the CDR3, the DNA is TGTGCCAGAAGCCCGGCAGCCCTGGAGGGGTCCTATGGCTACACCTTC.

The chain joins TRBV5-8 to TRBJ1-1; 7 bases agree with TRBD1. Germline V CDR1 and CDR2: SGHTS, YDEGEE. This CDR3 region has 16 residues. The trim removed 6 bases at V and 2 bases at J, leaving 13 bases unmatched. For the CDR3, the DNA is TGTGCCAGCATCCGAAGACCGGGACAGCTAAACACTGAAGCTTTCTTT. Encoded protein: CASIRRPGQLNTEAFF.

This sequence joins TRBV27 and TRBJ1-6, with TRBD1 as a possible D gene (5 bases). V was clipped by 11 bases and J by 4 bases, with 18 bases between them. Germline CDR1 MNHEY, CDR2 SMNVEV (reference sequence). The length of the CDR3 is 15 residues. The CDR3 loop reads CASAWQGGYNSPLHF. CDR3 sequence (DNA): TGTGCCTCAGCCTGGCAGGGCGGTTATAATTCACCCCTCCACTTT.

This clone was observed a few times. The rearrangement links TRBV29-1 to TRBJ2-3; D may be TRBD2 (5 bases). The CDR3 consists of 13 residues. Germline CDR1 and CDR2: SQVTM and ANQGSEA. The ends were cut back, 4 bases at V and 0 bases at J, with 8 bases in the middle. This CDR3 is CSVATTSTDTQYF. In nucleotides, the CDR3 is TGCAGCGTTGCGACTACTAGCACAGATACGCAGTATTTT.

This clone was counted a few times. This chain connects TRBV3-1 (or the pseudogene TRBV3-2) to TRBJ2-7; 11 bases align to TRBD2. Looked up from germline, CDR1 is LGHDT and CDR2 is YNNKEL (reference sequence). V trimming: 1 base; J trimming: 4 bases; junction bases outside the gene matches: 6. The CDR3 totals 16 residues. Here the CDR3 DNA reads TGTGCCAGCAGCCAAGGAATTAGCGGGAGGGGTTACGAGCAGTACTTC. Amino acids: CASSQGISGRGYEQYF.

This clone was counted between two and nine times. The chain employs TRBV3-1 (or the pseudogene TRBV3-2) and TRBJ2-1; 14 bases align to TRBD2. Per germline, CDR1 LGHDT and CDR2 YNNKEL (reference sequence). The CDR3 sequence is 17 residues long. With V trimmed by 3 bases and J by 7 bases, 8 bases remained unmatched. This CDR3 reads CASSQGLAGVPLNEQFF. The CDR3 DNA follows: TGTGCCAGCAGCCAGGGACTAGCGGGAGTCCCTTTAAATGAGCAGTTCTTC.

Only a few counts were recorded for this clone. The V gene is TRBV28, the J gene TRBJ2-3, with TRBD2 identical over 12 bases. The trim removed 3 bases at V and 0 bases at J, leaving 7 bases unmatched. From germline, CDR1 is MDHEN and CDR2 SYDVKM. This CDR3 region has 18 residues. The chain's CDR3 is CASSLGGLAGGSTDTQYF. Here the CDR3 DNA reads TGTGCCAGCAGTTTGGGAGGGCTAGCGGGAGGGAGCACAGATACGCAGTATTTT.

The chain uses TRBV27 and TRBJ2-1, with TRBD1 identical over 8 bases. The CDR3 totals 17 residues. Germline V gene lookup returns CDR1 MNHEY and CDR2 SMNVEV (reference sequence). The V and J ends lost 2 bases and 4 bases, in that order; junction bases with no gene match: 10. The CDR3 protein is CASSLVFGQGIYNEQFF. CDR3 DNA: TGTGCCAGCAGTTTAGTCTTTGGACAGGGCATATACAATGAGCAGTTCTTC.

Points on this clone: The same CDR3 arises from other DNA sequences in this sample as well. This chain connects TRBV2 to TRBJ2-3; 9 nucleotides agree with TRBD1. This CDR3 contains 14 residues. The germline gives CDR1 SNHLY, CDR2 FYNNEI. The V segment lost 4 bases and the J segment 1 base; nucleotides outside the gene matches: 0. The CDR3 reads CASSGDRGTDTQYF. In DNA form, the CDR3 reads TGTGCCAGCAGTGGGGACAGGGGCACAGATACGCAGTATTTT.

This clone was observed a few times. The CDR3 nucleotides are TGTGCCAGCTCACCAGGACAGGGGACGACTGAAGCTTTCTTT. Translating it yields CASSPGQGTTEAFF. This chain connects TRBV18 to TRBJ1-1; the match to TRBD1 covers 9 bases. The V gene end was trimmed by 2 bases and the J gene end by 5 bases; junction bases not matched to a gene: 3. This CDR3 is 14 amino acids long. From germline, CDR1 is KGHSH and CDR2 LQKENI.

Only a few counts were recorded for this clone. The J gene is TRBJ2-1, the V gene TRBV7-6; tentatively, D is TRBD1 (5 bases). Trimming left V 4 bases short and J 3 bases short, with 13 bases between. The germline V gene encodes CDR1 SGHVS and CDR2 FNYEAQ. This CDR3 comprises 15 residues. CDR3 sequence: CASSSTETLYNEQFF. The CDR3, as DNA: TGTGCCAGCAGCTCGACAGAAACCCTCTACAATGAGCAGTTCTTC.

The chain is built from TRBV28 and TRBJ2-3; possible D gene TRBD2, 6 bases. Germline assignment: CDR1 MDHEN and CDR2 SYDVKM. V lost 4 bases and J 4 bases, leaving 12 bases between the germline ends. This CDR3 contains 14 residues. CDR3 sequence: CASSWTTGADTQYF. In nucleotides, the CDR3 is TGTGCCAGCAGTTGGACTACCGGCGCAGATACGCAGTATTTT.

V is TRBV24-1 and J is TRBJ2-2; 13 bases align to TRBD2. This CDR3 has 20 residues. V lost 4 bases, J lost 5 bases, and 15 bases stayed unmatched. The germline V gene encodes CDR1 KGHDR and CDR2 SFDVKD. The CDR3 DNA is TGTGCCACCAGTGACCCAACCGGGACTAGCGGGACCGGAGGGACCGGGGAGCTGTTTTTT. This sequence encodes CATSDPTGTSGTGGTGELFF.